These T cell receptor beta chains were read from a single sample in a study of T-cell reconstitution after alpha-beta-depleted transplantation in children. Via MiXCR, TCRdb re-called the PCR reads, giving one row per CDR3 protein. The sample lists some 200,000 distinct CDR3 sequences, roughly 8.1% seen once, with 35% in the top ten. The sample here was PBMCs, mostly from graft donor cells, taken 360 days after TCRalphabeta/CD19-depleted stem cell transplant. The receptors derive from a male patient between 2 and 10 years old who had a stem cell transplant for acute myeloid leukemia, so the T cells may come from the graft donor. The CDR3 runs from the conserved cysteine through the conserved F or W. D genes are given only for firm matches. Clone size is given for some rows only: seen once, a few or many times, or a class if the clone is expanded.

clone_size,v_call,d_call,j_call,cdr3_aa,cdr3_nt
many,TRBV10-3,NA,TRBJ1-1,CAISESGNTEAFF,TGTGCCATCAGTGAGAGCGGGAACACTGAAGCTTTCTTT
many,TRBV5-1,TRBD1,TRBJ1-4,CASSPGQGGEKLFF,TGCGCCAGCAGCCCGGGACAGGGCGGCGAAAAACTGTTTTTT
few,TRBV20-1,NA,TRBJ2-3,CSAPGLPNTDTQYF,TGCAGTGCTCCGGGACTTCCAAACACAGATACGCAGTATTTT
many,TRBV7-3,TRBD2,TRBJ2-2,CASSLRASGANTGELFF,TGTGCCAGCAGCTTAAGGGCTAGCGGGGCGAACACCGGGGAGCTGTTTTTT
NA,TRBV5-6,TRBD1,TRBJ2-5,CASSFHRGRDQETQYF,TGTGCCAGCAGCTTCCACAGGGGGCGCGACCAAGAGACCCAGTACTTC
NA,TRBV12-3/TRBV12-4,NA,TRBJ2-6,CASSLRAVPGAGANVLTF,TGTGCCAGCAGTTTAAGGGCGGTCCCCGGTGCTGGGGCCAACGTCCTGACTTTC
many,TRBV7-9,NA,TRBJ2-3,CASRSRYEDTQYF,TGTGCCAGCAGGTCCCGGTACGAGGATACGCAGTATTTT
few,TRBV20-1,NA,TRBJ2-1,CSAHAASNEQFF,TGCAGTGCCCACGCGGCTAGCAATGAGCAGTTCTTC
NA,TRBV18,NA,TRBJ2-3,CASSPREDPTDTQYF,TGTGCCAGCTCACCACGGGAGGATCCCACAGATACGCAGTATTTT
NA,TRBV7-8,TRBD2,TRBJ2-1,CASRPGLVRSYNEQFF,TGTGCCAGCAGACCGGGACTAGTTCGGTCCTACAATGAGCAGTTCTTC
few,TRBV7-9,NA,TRBJ2-4,CASSPATRKNIQYF,TGTGCCAGCAGCCCTGCGACAAGGAAAAACATTCAGTACTTC
many,TRBV12-3/TRBV12-4,NA,TRBJ2-1,CASSPEGEAYNEQFF,TGTGCCAGCAGTCCAGAGGGGGAGGCCTACAATGAGCAGTTCTTC
few,TRBV7-2,NA,TRBJ2-3,CASSSRTDTDTQYF,TGTGCCAGCAGCTCTCGGACAGACACAGATACGCAGTATTTT
few,TRBV12-3/TRBV12-4,NA,TRBJ2-1,CASSTGYSYNEQFF,TGTGCCAGCAGTACGGGGTACTCCTACAATGAGCAGTTCTTC
NA,TRBV5-1,NA,TRBJ2-2,CASSLRLHTGELFF,TGCGCCAGCAGCTTAAGGCTTCACACCGGGGAGCTGTTTTTT
NA,TRBV30,NA,TRBJ2-2,CAWSRAGELFF,TGTGCCTGGAGTAGGGCCGGGGAGCTGTTTTTT
many,TRBV12-3/TRBV12-4,NA,TRBJ1-5,CASTTGVQRNQPQHF,TGTGCCAGCACTACTGGGGTACAGAGGAATCAGCCCCAGCATTTT
NA,TRBV5-1,NA,TRBJ2-5,CASSPPGRVETQYF,TGCGCCAGCAGCCCCCCGGGCAGGGTGGAGACCCAGTACTTC
many,TRBV12-3/TRBV12-4,NA,TRBJ2-3,CASTPGQGRANTQYF,TGTGCCAGCACCCCCGGCCAGGGCAGGGCTAATACGCAGTATTTT
many,TRBV28,NA,TRBJ1-3,CASSLQVSGNTIYF,TGTGCCAGCAGTTTACAGGTTTCGGGAAACACCATATATTTT
NA,TRBV27,NA,TRBJ2-5,CASSVAGTRETQYF,TGTGCCAGCAGTGTGGCGGGGACGCGAGAGACCCAGTACTTC
many,TRBV7-6,NA,TRBJ1-4,CASSSLTGGVGEKLFF,TGTGCCAGCAGCTCCCTTACTGGAGGTGTTGGGGAAAAACTGTTTTTT
NA,TRBV15,TRBD2,TRBJ2-1,CATSRTLAGGYNEQFF,TGTGCCACCAGCAGGACACTAGCGGGAGGGTACAATGAGCAGTTCTTC
many,TRBV13,TRBD2,TRBJ2-2,CASSFPSGRFTGELFF,TGTGCCAGCAGCTTCCCTAGCGGGAGGTTCACCGGGGAGCTGTTTTTT
many,TRBV27,NA,TRBJ2-6,CASSSYRVGANVLTF,TGTGCCAGCAGTTCCTACAGGGTCGGGGCCAACGTCCTGACTTTC
NA,TRBV20-1,TRBD2,TRBJ2-5,CSATGTSGTDQETQYF,TGCAGTGCTACCGGGACTAGCGGGACCGACCAAGAGACCCAGTACTTC
few,TRBV7-9,NA,TRBJ2-3,CASSLLQKLTDTQYF,TGTGCCAGCAGCTTACTCCAGAAGCTCACAGATACGCAGTATTTT
many,TRBV10-3,NA,TRBJ2-5,CAIRERLGLQETQYF,TGTGCCATTCGTGAGCGGTTAGGGCTTCAAGAGACCCAGTACTTC
few,TRBV12-3/TRBV12-4,NA,TRBJ2-3,CASSFQGWDTQYF,TGTGCCAGCAGTTTCCAGGGGTGGGATACGCAGTATTTT
NA,TRBV6-5,TRBD2,TRBJ2-7,CASSYGLAGEDEQYF,TGTGCCAGCAGTTACGGACTAGCGGGAGAGGACGAGCAGTACTTC
few,TRBV12-3/TRBV12-4,NA,TRBJ1-5,CASSQAADLNQPQHF,TGTGCCAGCAGCCAGGCGGCAGACCTTAATCAGCCCCAGCATTTT
many,TRBV5-1,TRBD2,TRBJ2-2,CASSPTTSGSTGELFF,TGCGCCAGCAGCCCTACGACTAGCGGGAGCACCGGGGAGCTGTTTTTT
NA,TRBV7-3,TRBD2,TRBJ2-1,CASSLTPLAPYNEQFF,TGTGCCAGCAGCTTAACGCCACTAGCGCCCTACAATGAGCAGTTCTTC
many,TRBV28,NA,TRBJ2-1,CASSTPKGGRFSYNEQFF,TGTGCCAGCAGTACCCCTAAGGGCGGGCGATTCTCCTACAATGAGCAGTTCTTC
few,TRBV4-3,NA,TRBJ2-6,CASSQDYMQDSGANVLTF,TGCGCCAGCAGCCAAGATTATATGCAGGACTCTGGGGCCAACGTCCTGACTTTC
many,TRBV29-1,TRBD2,TRBJ2-1,CSVGKREVGEQFF,TGCAGCGTTGGTAAGCGGGAGGTAGGTGAGCAGTTCTTC
NA,TRBV4-3,TRBD1,TRBJ1-2,CASSQAIGTGGRGYTF,TGCGCCAGCAGCCAAGCAATTGGGACAGGGGGCCGTGGCTACACCTTC
NA,TRBV7-9,NA,TRBJ2-2,CASSLLRNTGELFF,TGTGCCAGCAGCTTGCTGAGGAACACCGGGGAGCTGTTTTTT
NA,TRBV7-3,TRBD1,TRBJ2-4,CASSLQGAAKNIQYF,TGTGCCAGCAGCCTACAGGGGGCTGCCAAAAACATTCAGTACTTC
few,TRBV10-3,TRBD2,TRBJ2-1,CAIRGPGLAGSNEQFF,TGTGCCATCCGGGGACCGGGACTAGCGGGATCCAATGAGCAGTTCTTC
few,TRBV29-1,TRBD1,TRBJ1-2,CSVYRGTFYGYTF,TGCAGCGTTTACAGGGGCACCTTCTATGGCTACACCTTC
few,TRBV18,TRBD2,TRBJ2-1,CASSPPSGSTNEQFF,TGTGCCAGCTCACCTCCAAGCGGGAGCACCAATGAGCAGTTCTTC
many,TRBV19,NA,TRBJ2-1,CASSSYDRNEQFF,TGTGCCAGTAGTTCCTACGACCGCAATGAGCAGTTCTTC
many,TRBV15,NA,TRBJ2-7,CATSRAGENTYEQYF,TGTGCCACCAGCAGAGCGGGAGAGAATACCTACGAGCAGTACTTC
many,TRBV5-1,TRBD2,TRBJ2-1,CASRTGLAAYNEQFF,TGCGCCAGCAGAACCGGACTAGCGGCCTACAATGAGCAGTTCTTC